Included here is one TCR beta chain sequence, with context. Sequencing used immunoSEQ multiplex PCR; TCRdb keeps in-frame clones, though not all of them. This table holds millions of clones, 85% to 95% found once. The data were taken from a study of shared clonotypes between healthy human individuals. The source is a man aged 18 to 29 in good health. Some clones in this sample may be carry-over from other donors' samples. Sequenced material: naive CD4+ T cells from PBMCs. Subset in this sample: CD45RA+ positively selected.

The CDR3 DNA follows: TGCGCCAGCAGACATCCAGGGGGCACGGAGACCCAGTACTTC. This codes for CASRHPGGTETQYF. The chain joins TRBV5-1 to TRBJ2-5, with TRBD1 identical over 8 bases. Germline CDR1 is SGHRS and CDR2 is YFSETQ. The length of the CDR3 is 14 residues. V lost 5 bases to trimming and J lost 5 bases; unmatched junction nucleotides: 8.